The source of this T cell receptor beta chain is a study of T-cell reconstitution after alpha-beta-depleted transplantation in children. This clonotype was seen a few times. Looked up from germline, CDR1 is SEHNR and CDR2 is FQNEAQ (reference sequence). The CDR3 sequence is 14 residues long. Trimming removed 6 bases from V and 6 bases from J, with 15 bases in between. Unique molecular identifiers were used in preparing the TCRbeta library. TCRdb passed the PCR reads through MiXCR, listing each CDR3 protein once. The sample contains a few hundred thousand distinct CDR3 sequences, around 10% of which appear only once.

This receptor was obtained from a human donor who donated a stem cell graft to a child with acute lymphoblastic leukemia. V gene TRBV7-9 combines with J gene TRBJ2-1; TRBD2 is a possible D gene (6 bases). Sequences were derived from PBMCs from the stem cell graft donor, sampled from the stem cell graft. CDR3 coding DNA: TGTGCCAGCAGTGCCGGGAGCCGGGGCAATGAGCAGTTCTTC. Translating gives CASSAGSRGNEQFF.